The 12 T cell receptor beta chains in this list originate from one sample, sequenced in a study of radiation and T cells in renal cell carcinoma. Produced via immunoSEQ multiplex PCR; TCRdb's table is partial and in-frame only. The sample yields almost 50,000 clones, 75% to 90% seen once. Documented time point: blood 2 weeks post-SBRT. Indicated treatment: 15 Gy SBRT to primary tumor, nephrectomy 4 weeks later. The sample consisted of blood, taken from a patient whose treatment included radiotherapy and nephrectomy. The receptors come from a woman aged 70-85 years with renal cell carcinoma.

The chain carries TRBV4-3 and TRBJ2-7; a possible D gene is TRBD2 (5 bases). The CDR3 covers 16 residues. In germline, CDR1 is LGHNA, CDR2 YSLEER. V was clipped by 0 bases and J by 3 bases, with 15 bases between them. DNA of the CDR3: TGCGCCAGCAGCCAAGATAGTAGGACTGAAATCTACGAGCAGTACTTC. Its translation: CASSQDSRTEIYEQYF.

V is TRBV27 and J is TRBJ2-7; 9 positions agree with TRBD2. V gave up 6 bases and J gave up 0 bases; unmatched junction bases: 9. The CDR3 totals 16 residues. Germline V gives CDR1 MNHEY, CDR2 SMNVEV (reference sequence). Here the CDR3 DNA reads TGTGCCAGCAGCCTGCAGGCTAGCGGGGTCTCCTACGAGCAGTACTTC. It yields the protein CASSLQASGVSYEQYF.

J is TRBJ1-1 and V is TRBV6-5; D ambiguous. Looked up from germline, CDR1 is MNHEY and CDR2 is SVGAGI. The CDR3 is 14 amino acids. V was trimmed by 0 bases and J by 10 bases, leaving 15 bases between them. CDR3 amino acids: CASSYSLPSALAFF. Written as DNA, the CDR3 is TGTGCCAGCAGTTACTCCCTCCCCTCTGCGCTAGCTTTCTTT.

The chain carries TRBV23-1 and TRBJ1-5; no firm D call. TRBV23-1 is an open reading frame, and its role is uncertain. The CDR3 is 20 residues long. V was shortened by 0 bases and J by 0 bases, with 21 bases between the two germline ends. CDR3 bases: TGCGCCAGCAGTCAATCTAAACAGACGCGAGTATTATATAGCAATCAGCCCCAGCATTTT. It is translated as CASSQSKQTRVLYSNQPQHF.

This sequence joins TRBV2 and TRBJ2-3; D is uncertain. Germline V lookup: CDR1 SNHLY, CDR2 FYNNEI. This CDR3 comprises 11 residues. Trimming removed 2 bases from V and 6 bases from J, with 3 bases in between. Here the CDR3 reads CASSERDTQYF. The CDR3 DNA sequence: TGTGCCAGCAGTGAAAGGGATACGCAGTATTTT.

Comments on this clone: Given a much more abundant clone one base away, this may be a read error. The CDR3 DNA follows: TGTGCCAGCAGCTTTTACAATGAGCAGTTCTTC. This sequence encodes CASSFYNEQFF. This chain links TRBV5-6 with TRBJ2-1; D unresolved. V was cut by 2 bases and J by 4 bases, with 1 base left in between. The CDR3 is made up of 11 amino acids. Germline V gene sequence: CDR1 SGHDT, CDR2 YYEEEE.

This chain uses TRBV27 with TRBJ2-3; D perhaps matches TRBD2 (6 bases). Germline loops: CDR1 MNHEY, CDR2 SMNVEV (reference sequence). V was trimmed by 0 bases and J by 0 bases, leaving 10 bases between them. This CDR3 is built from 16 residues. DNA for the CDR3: TGTGCCAGCAGTTTATCGTCGGGGGAAAGCACAGATACGCAGTATTTT. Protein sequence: CASSLSSGESTDTQYF.

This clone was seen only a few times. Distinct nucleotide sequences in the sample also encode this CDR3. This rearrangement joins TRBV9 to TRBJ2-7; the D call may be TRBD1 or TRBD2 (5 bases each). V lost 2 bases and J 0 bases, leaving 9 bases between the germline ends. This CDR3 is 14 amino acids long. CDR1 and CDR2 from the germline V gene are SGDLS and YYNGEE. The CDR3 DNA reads TGTGCCAGCAGCGTGGGACGGTTCTCCTACGAGCAGTACTTC. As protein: CASSVGRFSYEQYF.

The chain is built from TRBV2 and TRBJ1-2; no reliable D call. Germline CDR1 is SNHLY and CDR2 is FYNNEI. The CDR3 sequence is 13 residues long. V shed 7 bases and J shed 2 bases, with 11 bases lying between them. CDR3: CASKPAANYGYTF. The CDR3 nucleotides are TGTGCCAGCAAGCCGGCAGCAAACTATGGCTACACCTTC.

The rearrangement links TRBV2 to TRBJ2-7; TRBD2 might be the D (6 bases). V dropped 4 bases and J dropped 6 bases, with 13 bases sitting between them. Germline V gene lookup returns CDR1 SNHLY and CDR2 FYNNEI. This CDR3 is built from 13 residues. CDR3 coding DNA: TGTGCCAGCAGTGGCGGGACTTCTCCCGAGCAGTACTTC. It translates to CASSGGTSPEQYF.

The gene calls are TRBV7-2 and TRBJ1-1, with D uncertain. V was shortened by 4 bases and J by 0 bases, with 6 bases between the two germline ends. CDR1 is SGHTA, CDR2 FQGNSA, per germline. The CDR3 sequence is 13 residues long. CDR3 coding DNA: TGTGCCAGCAGCTACACCATGAACACTGAAGCTTTCTTT. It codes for CASSYTMNTEAFF.

CDR3 DNA sequence: TGTGCCAGCAGCCAAGAGAGGACCGTTGAAGCTTTCTTT. It yields the protein CASSQERTVEAFF. The chain is built from TRBV4-2 and TRBJ1-1, with no clear D. CDR3 length: 13 amino acids. V was pared by 0 bases and J by 7 bases, with 9 bases between. Germline CDR1 LGHNA, CDR2 YNFKEQ.